The 24 T cell receptor beta chains below all came from one sample that was sequenced in a study of CD8 T cells in Susac syndrome. After extraction with the RNeasy kit, about 0.45 to 1 ug of the RNA was reverse transcribed using random hexamers. TCRdb re-called the immunoSEQ multiplex PCR reads with MiXCR, one entry per CDR3 protein. Of more than 75,000 distinct CDR3 sequences listed, over 80% are singletons. The sequenced sample consisted of CD8+ T cells from PBMCs. All receptors come from a human donor in good health.

The chain combines TRBV27 with TRBJ1-2, with D hard to call. The CDR3 has 13 amino acids. Deletions cut 6 bases from V and 5 bases from J, with 13 bases between. Germline values: CDR1 MNHEY, CDR2 SMNVEV (reference sequence). The CDR3 sequence: CASSSGPGYGYTF. The CDR3 nucleotides read TGTGCCAGCAGCTCCGGGCCCGGTTATGGCTACACCTTC.

The chain employs TRBV5-6 and TRBJ2-1; 7 bases map to TRBD1. V lost 3 bases to trimming and J lost 9 bases; unmatched junction nucleotides: 3. The CDR3 extends over 12 amino acids. The germline CDR1 and CDR2 sequences are SGHDT and YYEEEE. The CDR3 DNA is TGTGCCAGCAGCTCCGGGACAGCTGAGCAGTTCTTC. Amino acid sequence: CASSSGTAEQFF.

The chain is built from TRBV13 and TRBJ2-7; tentative D call: TRBD2 (6 bases). Trimming removed 5 bases from V and 7 bases from J, with 21 bases in between. The germline CDR1 and CDR2 sequences are PRHDT and FYEKMQ (reference sequence). The CDR3 is 15 amino acids. CDR3 sequence: CASSPGTGALREQYF. CDR3 nucleotides: TGTGCCAGCAGCCCAGGGACTGGGGCGTTAAGGGAGCAGTACTTC.

J is TRBJ1-1 and V is TRBV29-1; a weak D match, TRBD1 (6 bases). V was cut by 5 bases and J by 3 bases, with 7 bases left in between. Germline CDR1 SQVTM, CDR2 ANQGSEA. The CDR3 runs to 11 residues. DNA of the CDR3: TGCAGCGTTCACAGGGACACTGAAGCTTTCTTT. It codes for CSVHRDTEAFF.

The chain is built from TRBV9 and TRBJ2-3; 10 bases line up with TRBD2. With 4 bases clipped from V and 3 bases from J, the junction kept 8 bases outside the gene matches. Germline lookup yields CDR1 SGDLS and CDR2 YYNGEE. There are 16 residues in the CDR3. The CDR3 region is CASSPQSGGGTDTQYF. DNA of the CDR3: TGTGCCAGCAGCCCTCAAAGCGGGGGGGGTACAGATACGCAGTATTTT.

The rearrangement uses TRBV6-1 and TRBJ2-7; D remains unclear. Germline V gives CDR1 MNHNS, CDR2 SASEGT. The CDR3 is made up of 14 amino acids. Trimming shortened V by 10 bases and J by 0 bases, and 16 bases separated the two germline ends. The CDR3, as DNA: TGTGCCACCTCCATCGGCCCAAGCTCCTACGAGCAGTACTTC. The encoded protein is CATSIGPSSYEQYF.

This chain joins TRBV12-3 or TRBV12-4 and TRBJ2-5, with D unresolved. This CDR3 region has 13 residues. Deletions cut 6 bases from V and 5 bases from J, with 13 bases between. The CDR3 nucleotides are TGTGCCAGCAGCTCTAGAGGAAAGGAGACCCAGTACTTC. This gives the protein CASSSRGKETQYF.

V gene TRBV9 combines with J gene TRBJ1-1; no clear D gene. The CDR3 has 14 amino acids. Trimming stripped 0 bases from V and 3 bases from J, with 9 bases between. Germline V gives CDR1 SGDLS, CDR2 YYNGEE. This CDR3 is CASSVGGVDTEAFF. The CDR3 DNA follows: TGTGCCAGCAGCGTAGGGGGAGTTGACACTGAAGCTTTCTTT.

CDR3 DNA: TGTGCCAGCAGCCAAGAGGGACAAGGCTACAATGAGCAGTTCTTC. Its translation: CASSQEGQGYNEQFF. This sequence joins TRBV3-1 and TRBJ2-1; possibly TRBD1 for D (6 bases). V lost 0 bases to trimming and J lost 3 bases, with 9 bases between them. From germline, CDR1 is LGHDT and CDR2 YNNKEL (reference sequence). CDR3 size: 15 residues.

The chain links TRBV6-5 to TRBJ2-2; D gene ambiguous. The CDR3 covers 13 residues. Per germline, CDR1 MNHEY and CDR2 SVGAGI. The germline V and J ends were trimmed by 4 bases and 4 bases, with 7 bases remaining between them. DNA of the CDR3: TGTGCCAGCAGTTTTGCCCCCACCGGGGAGCTGTTTTTT. Translation gives CASSFAPTGELFF.

The gene calls are TRBV4-1 and TRBJ2-1; D not resolved. This CDR3 is built from 14 residues. Germline V gene data show CDR1 as MGHRA and CDR2 as YSYEKL. V shed 4 bases and J shed 4 bases, with 11 bases lying between them. CDR3 loop: CASSPGFFYNEQFF. In DNA, the CDR3 is TGCGCCAGCAGCCCCGGGTTTTTTTACAATGAGCAGTTCTTC.

The DNA for the CDR3 is TGTGCCAGCAGTCTCGGGGGGCCTGGAAACATTCAGTACTTC. The encoded protein is CASSLGGPGNIQYF. The gene calls are TRBV6-2 or TRBV6-3 and TRBJ2-4; D may be TRBD2 (7 bases). The V and J ends lost 5 bases and 6 bases respectively, with 14 bases between them. The CDR3 has 14 amino acids. In germline, CDR1 is MNHEY, CDR2 SVGEGT.

V and J are TRBV15 and TRBJ2-3; perhaps D is TRBD1 or TRBD2 (5 bases each). Per germline, CDR1 LNHNV and CDR2 YYDKDF (reference sequence). The CDR3 runs 14 residues. The V gene lost 4 bases and the J gene lost 1 base, with 9 bases spanning the gap. CDR3 in DNA: TGTGCCACCAGCAACGGGGCTGGCACAGATACGCAGTATTTT. Residues: CATSNGAGTDTQYF.

CDR3 in DNA: TGTGCCAGCAGCGCGGGACTAGCAGGGAACATTCAGTACTTC. It encodes CASSAGLAGNIQYF. The gene calls are TRBV5-6 and TRBJ2-4; TRBD2 matches at 9 bases. J gave up 7 bases and V 4 bases, and 6 bases lay outside the gene matches. The germline CDR1 and CDR2 sequences are SGHDT and YYEEEE. The CDR3 loop spans 14 amino acids.

CDR3 DNA sequence: TGTGCCAGCAGCGTAGAAGGGGTTGGCACTGAAGCTTTCTTT. The encoded protein is CASSVEGVGTEAFF. J is TRBJ1-1 and V is TRBV9; tentative D call: TRBD1 (5 bases). The germline V and J ends were trimmed by 0 bases and 4 bases, with 10 bases remaining between them. This CDR3 contains 14 residues. Germline CDR1 SGDLS, CDR2 YYNGEE.

This rearrangement joins TRBV19 to TRBJ1-1; D is perhaps TRBD1 (6 bases). V was trimmed by 8 bases and J by 7 bases, leaving 14 bases between them. CDR1 is LNHDA, CDR2 SQIVND, per germline (reference sequence). CDR3 size: 12 residues. The CDR3 region is CASGLIGGEAFF. The CDR3 DNA reads as TGTGCCAGTGGCCTGATAGGGGGTGAAGCTTTCTTT.

The gene calls are TRBV19 and TRBJ2-5, with unresolved D. CDR3 length: 13 residues. Germline CDR1 is LNHDA and CDR2 is SQIVND (reference sequence). V was cut by 1 base and J by 3 bases, with 6 bases left in between. For the CDR3, the DNA is TGTGCCAGTAGTATAGTGCCCGAAGAGACCCAGTACTTC. This translates into CASSIVPEETQYF.

This chain links TRBV30 with TRBJ2-1; D remains unclear. Germline V lookup: CDR1 GTSNPN, CDR2 SVGIG (reference sequence). This CDR3 has 10 amino acids. V was trimmed by 3 bases and J by 5 bases, leaving 2 bases between them. The CDR3 sequence is CAWRDNEQFF. The CDR3 DNA reads as TGTGCCTGGAGGGACAATGAGCAGTTCTTC.

This chain uses TRBV9 with TRBJ2-7; TRBD1 matches 7 bases. The junction had 6 bases not matched to a gene; V was cut back by 4 bases and J by 2 bases. Germline lookup yields CDR1 SGDLS and CDR2 YYNGEE. The CDR3 is made up of 14 amino acids. CDR3 sequence reads: CASSPGTAAYEQYF. CDR3 nucleotides: TGTGCCAGCAGCCCTGGGACAGCCGCCTACGAGCAGTACTTC. The variable domain in full, completed from reference TRBV9 and TRBJ2-7, reads DSGVTQTPKHLITATGQRVTLRCSPRSGDLSVYWYQQSLDQGLQFLIQYYNGEERAKGNILERFSAQQFPDLHSELNLSSLELGDSALYFCASSPGTAAYEQYFGPGTRLTVT.

V usage is TRBV7-9 and J usage is TRBJ2-4; the D gene could be TRBD1 or TRBD2 (6 bases each). Deletions cut 2 bases from V and 3 bases from J, with 11 bases between. CDR3 size: 15 residues. CDR1 is SEHNR, CDR2 FQNEAQ, per germline (reference sequence). DNA of the CDR3: TGTGCCAGCAGCTTATACAGGGAGGACAAAAACATTCAGTACTTC. It encodes CASSLYREDKNIQYF.

The chain recombines TRBV10-3 with TRBJ2-3; 11 nucleotides line up with TRBD1. The CDR3 spans 15 residues. CDR1 is ENHRY, CDR2 SYGVKD, per germline. After removal of 2 bases from V and 4 bases from J, the junction contained 2 bases not matched to a gene. This CDR3 reads CAISEPGQGADTQYF. CDR3 coding DNA: TGTGCCATCAGTGAGCCGGGACAGGGGGCAGATACGCAGTATTTT.

The V call is TRBV12-3 or TRBV12-4, the J call TRBJ1-2; 7 nucleotides match TRBD1. With 7 bases clipped from V and 8 bases from J, the junction kept 13 bases outside the gene matches. The CDR3 runs to 14 residues. The DNA of the CDR3 is TGTGCCAGCACCCAAGACAGGGAGGGTTACGGCTACACCTTC. Translating it yields CASTQDREGYGYTF.

The gene calls are TRBV15 and TRBJ1-1; D is unresolved. Germline V CDR1 and CDR2: LNHNV, YYDKDF (reference sequence). This CDR3 contains 12 residues. Trimming took 1 base from V and 7 from J, leaving 7 bases between them. The CDR3 loop is CATSRVTGEAFF. DNA for the CDR3: TGTGCCACCAGCAGAGTTACGGGTGAAGCTTTCTTT.

The J gene is TRBJ1-2, the V gene TRBV9; 9 nucleotides agree with TRBD1. The CDR3 is 15 amino acids. Germline V gives CDR1 SGDLS, CDR2 YYNGEE. Losses at the gene ends were 4 bases for V and 3 bases for J; bases not matched to a gene: 7. The CDR3 protein is CASSPSTGGDYGYTF. The DNA for the CDR3 is TGTGCCAGCAGCCCATCGACAGGGGGGGACTATGGCTACACCTTC.